The 21 T cell receptor beta chains in this list originate from one sample, sequenced in a study of blood T cell repertoires in COVID-19. The protocol was immunoSEQ multiplex PCR, while the TCRdb copy is restricted to in-frame clones and leaves out a portion. The sample gives more than 90,000 clones, over 75% of which show up once; 2% to 3% is in the top ten. Material for sequencing was peripheral blood. The source of these receptors is a man in his forties or fifties with acute or convalescent COVID-19.

The chain couples TRBV2 to TRBJ2-3, with 7 bases identical to TRBD1. The CDR3 totals 15 residues. V was clipped by 8 bases and J by 2 bases; unmatched bases: 10. The germline CDR1 and CDR2 sequences are SNHLY and FYNNEI. CDR3 bases: TGTGCCAGCGAAAATCAGGGGGTTTCCACAGATACGCAGTATTTT. Protein: CASENQGVSTDTQYF.

This clone appeared once. The chain is built from TRBV6-2 or TRBV6-3 and TRBJ2-1, with D possibly being TRBD1 (6 bases). Germline V gene sequence: CDR1 MNHEY, CDR2 SVGEGT. The CDR3 spans 16 residues. The V and J ends lost 4 bases and 4 bases respectively, with 17 bases between them. CDR3 in amino acids: CASSLRVTGQYNEQFF. The CDR3 DNA reads TGTGCCAGCAGTTTAAGGGTGACAGGCCAGTACAATGAGCAGTTCTTC.

This chain connects TRBV19 to TRBJ2-3, with TRBD2 matching 9 bases. Germline V gene lookup returns CDR1 LNHDA and CDR2 SQIVND (reference sequence). The CDR3 covers 14 residues. Trimming cost V 1 base and J 4 bases; bases outside gene matches: 0. CDR3 protein: CASSIGTSADTQYF. CDR3 DNA: TGTGCCAGTAGTATAGGGACTAGCGCAGATACGCAGTATTTT.

The sample holds a few counts of this clone. The sample contains more than one DNA sequence encoding this CDR3. This chain uses TRBV4-1 with TRBJ1-4, with 9 bases that match TRBD1. Per germline, CDR1 MGHRA and CDR2 YSYEKL. The ends lost 3 bases at V and 0 bases at J; junction bases unmatched: 2. This CDR3 comprises 16 residues. This CDR3 reads CASSQGQGATNEKLFF. CDR3 nucleotide sequence: TGCGCCAGCAGCCAGGGACAGGGCGCAACTAATGAAAAACTGTTTTTT.

This clone was seen a single time. This chain links TRBV10-3 with TRBJ1-5, with D uncertain. This CDR3 region has 18 residues. V was pared by 0 bases and J by 2 bases, with 17 bases between. Germline V gene sequence: CDR1 ENHRY, CDR2 SYGVKD. This chain's CDR3 is CAISESTVGEGGNQPQHF. DNA of the CDR3: TGTGCCATCAGTGAGTCGACTGTTGGGGAGGGTGGCAATCAGCCCCAGCATTTT.

The chain links TRBV9 to TRBJ2-1; no reliable D call. The CDR3 spans 15 residues. Germline CDR1 reads SGDLS; CDR2 reads YYNGEE. With 0 bases removed from V and 1 base from J, the gap between germline ends came to 8 bases. The CDR3 bases are TGTGCCAGCAGCGTAGTTAGTAGTTCCTACAATGAGCAGTTCTTC. Protein sequence: CASSVVSSSYNEQFF.

This chain connects TRBV9 to TRBJ1-2; TRBD1 agrees at 11 bases. From germline, CDR1 is SGDLS and CDR2 YYNGEE. The CDR3 is 15 residues long. Losses at the gene ends were 3 bases for V and 6 bases for J; bases not matched to a gene: 7. The CDR3 spells CASSARTGGYDGYTF. CDR3 nucleotides: TGTGCCAGCAGCGCGCGGACAGGGGGCTATGATGGCTACACCTTC.

The rearrangement links TRBV28 to TRBJ2-7; TRBD1 is a possible D gene (6 bases). V was trimmed by 3 bases and J by 3 bases, leaving 24 bases between them. Germline-derived CDR1 and CDR2 are MDHEN and SYDVKM. This CDR3 has 18 amino acids. CDR3 DNA: TGTGCCAGCAGTTTCTTGGCTCAGGGGTGGAGGAGCGACTACGAGCAGTACTTC. Protein sequence: CASSFLAQGWRSDYEQYF.

The chain has TRBV4-2 and TRBJ2-3; 10 bases align to TRBD2. The germline V gene has CDR1 LGHNA and CDR2 YNFKEQ. After removal of 4 bases from V and 4 bases from J, the junction contained 23 bases not matched to a gene. The CDR3 loop spans 21 amino acids. CDR3 DNA sequence: TGTGCCAGCAGCCGACTACCGGGTGGAGCGGGGGGGATGTTTTATCCAGATACGCAGTATTTT. Protein sequence: CASSRLPGGAGGMFYPDTQYF.

V and J are TRBV5-1 and TRBJ1-3; maybe TRBD1 (5 bases). Germline V gene sequence: CDR1 SGHRS, CDR2 YFSETQ. The length of the CDR3 is 18 residues. Trimming stripped 2 bases from V and 1 base from J, with 19 bases between. The CDR3 spells CASSFTDQGRGSGNTIYF. The DNA for the CDR3 is TGCGCCAGCAGCTTTACGGACCAGGGAAGAGGTTCTGGAAACACCATATATTTT.

The chain joins TRBV7-3 to TRBJ2-5, with 7 positions matching TRBD1. The length of the CDR3 is 14 residues. CDR1 SGHTA and CDR2 FQGTGA come from the germline V gene. The J segment lost 4 bases and the V segment lost 1 base, leaving 3 bases of the junction unmatched. This CDR3 is CASSLNPGGETQYF. CDR3 sequence (DNA): TGTGCCAGCAGCTTAAACCCAGGGGGAGAGACCCAGTACTTC.

The V call is TRBV18, the J call TRBJ2-3; D call uncertain. The CDR3 length is 13 residues. CDR1 is KGHSH, CDR2 LQKENI, per germline. Trimming took 6 bases from V and 2 from J, leaving 9 bases between them. CDR3 DNA: TGTGCCAGCTCTCCCCTTAACACAGATACGCAGTATTTT. It encodes CASSPLNTDTQYF.

This chain links TRBV9 with TRBJ1-2; 7 positions match TRBD1. There are 15 residues in the CDR3. The ends lost 4 bases at V and 4 bases at J; junction bases unmatched: 10. Germline V gene data show CDR1 as SGDLS and CDR2 as YYNGEE. Here the CDR3 reads CASSLTTGVGYGYTF. The CDR3 DNA sequence: TGTGCCAGCAGCCTTACTACAGGGGTAGGCTATGGCTACACCTTC.

V gene TRBV7-3 combines with J gene TRBJ2-7; D is unclear. Germline CDR1 is SGHTA and CDR2 is FQGTGA. The CDR3 totals 14 residues. The V and J ends lost 1 base and 2 bases respectively, with 9 bases between them. The CDR3 nucleotides read TGTGCCAGCAGCTTAAAAGGCGGCCCCTACGAGCAGTACTTC. Its protein product is CASSLKGGPYEQYF.

This clone was detected once. V is TRBV4-1 and J is TRBJ2-2; 15 bases are a match to TRBD2. The germline V gene has CDR1 MGHRA and CDR2 YSYEKL. The CDR3 length is 18 residues. V was pared by 4 bases and J by 6 bases, with 9 bases of the junction left unmatched. This CDR3 reads CASSLPGLAGGGAGELFF. The CDR3 DNA is TGCGCCAGCAGCCTTCCGGGACTAGCGGGAGGTGGGGCCGGGGAGCTGTTTTTT.

The chain has TRBV5-4 and TRBJ2-2, with 8 bases identical to TRBD2. Germline V CDR1 and CDR2: SGHNT, YYREEE (reference sequence). V shed 0 bases and J 6 bases; nucleotides not matched to a gene: 10. This CDR3 has 17 amino acids. CDR3: CASSLAPGLGGAGELFF. The CDR3 DNA reads as TGTGCCAGCAGCTTGGCCCCGGGACTAGGGGGAGCCGGGGAGCTGTTTTTT.

This chain uses TRBV18 with TRBJ1-2, with 12 bases that match TRBD1. The V segment lost 5 bases and the J segment 4 bases; nucleotides outside the gene matches: 5. This CDR3 region has 15 residues. Looked up from germline, CDR1 is KGHSH and CDR2 is LQKENI. Written as DNA, the CDR3 is TGTGCCAGCTCAACCGGGACAGGGGGCAGCTATGGCTACACCTTC. This gives the protein CASSTGTGGSYGYTF.

V is TRBV27 and J is TRBJ1-1; TRBD1 might be the D (6 bases). Germline V CDR1 and CDR2: MNHEY, SMNVEV (reference sequence). The ends were cut back, 5 bases at V and 1 base at J, with 14 bases in the middle. This CDR3 comprises 15 residues. The CDR3 protein is CASSRTGKWNTEAFF. CDR3 in DNA: TGTGCCAGCAGTCGTACAGGGAAATGGAACACTGAAGCTTTCTTT.

The chain uses TRBV27 and TRBJ1-2, with D unresolved. Trimming removed 4 bases from V and 8 bases from J, with 17 bases in between. CDR3 size: 14 residues. Germline CDR1 MNHEY, CDR2 SMNVEV (reference sequence). The chain's CDR3 is CASSSFGRSGGYTF. The CDR3, as DNA: TGTGCCAGCAGTTCCTTTGGGCGGTCGGGAGGCTACACCTTC.

This clone has a handful of counts. At the DNA level, this CDR3 is encoded by other sequences in the same sample as well. Here the CDR3 DNA reads TGTGCCAGCTCACCCCACAGGGACACTGAAGCTTTCTTT. Its protein product is CASSPHRDTEAFF. This chain links TRBV18 with TRBJ1-1; a weak D match, TRBD1 (6 bases). V lost 3 bases to trimming and J lost 3 bases, with 8 bases between them. This CDR3 has 13 residues. Germline CDR1 is KGHSH and CDR2 is LQKENI.

The CDR3 is CAISEPPGGTSGTYNEQFF. The CDR3 DNA reads TGTGCCATCAGTGAACCACCCGGGGGGACTAGCGGGACCTACAATGAGCAGTTCTTC. This chain connects TRBV10-3 to TRBJ2-1; 13 bases line up with TRBD2. Trimming took 3 bases from V and 2 from J; bases not matched to a gene: 10. Germline V gives CDR1 ENHRY, CDR2 SYGVKD. CDR3 length equals 19 residues.